The source of this T cell receptor beta chain is a study of metastatic and nonmetastatic thyroid tumors. Study summary: Across blood and tumor or nodule tissue, repertoires from malignant and benign thyroid patients were compared with one another.

TCRdb re-called the PCR reads via MiXCR. Among 6,000 to 8,000 clones listed, around 29% were seen once. Trimming stripped 2 bases from V and 6 bases from J, with 14 bases between. Germline V gives CDR1 MNHEY, CDR2 SMNVEV (reference sequence). This CDR3 spans 15 amino acids. No patient received treatment before thyroid surgery. By share of the sample, this clone is medium-sized. The V call is TRBV27, the J call TRBJ2-1; tentative D call: TRBD1 (7 bases). The receptor was isolated from a male donor with papillary thyroid cancer or a benign thyroid nodule (not recorded which). Some clones in this sample may be carry-over from other donors' samples. Material: adjacent normal tissue. This CDR3 reads CASSLRRDSLNEQFF. The CDR3 coding sequence is TGTGCCAGCAGTTTAAGGCGGGACAGCCTCAATGAGCAGTTCTTC.